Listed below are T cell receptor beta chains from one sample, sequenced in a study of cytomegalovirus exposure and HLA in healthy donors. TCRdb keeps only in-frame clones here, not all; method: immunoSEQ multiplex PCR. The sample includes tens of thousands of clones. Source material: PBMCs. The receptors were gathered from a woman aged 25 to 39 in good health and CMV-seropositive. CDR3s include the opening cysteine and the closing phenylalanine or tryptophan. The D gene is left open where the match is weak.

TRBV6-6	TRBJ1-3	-	TGTGCCAGCAGTTACCAGGGCTCCTCTGGAAACACCATATATTTT	CASSYQGSSGNTIYF
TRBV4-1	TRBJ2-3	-	TGCGCCAGCAGCCCGCATTATAGAGGGACTGACGAGGCAGATACGCAGTATTTT	CASSPHYRGTDEADTQYF
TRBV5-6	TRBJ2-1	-	TGTGCCAGCAGCTTGGAGAGGCGACAGATCTACAATGAGCAGTTCTTC	CASSLERRQIYNEQFF
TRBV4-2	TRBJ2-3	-	TGTGCCAGCAGCCAACCCCCCGGGGTGAGCACAGATACGCAGTATTTT	CASSQPPGVSTDTQYF
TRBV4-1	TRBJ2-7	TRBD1	TGCGCCAGCAGCCAGTGGGACAGGGGCTCCGAGCAGTACTTC	CASSQWDRGSEQYF
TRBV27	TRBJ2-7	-	TGTGCCAGCAGTTTCGCCATAAGCGCCTACGAGCAGTACTTC	CASSFAISAYEQYF
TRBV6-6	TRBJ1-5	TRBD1	TGTGCCATCGCGAGCAGGGGGCTGAATCAGCCCCAGCATTTT	CAIASRGLNQPQHF
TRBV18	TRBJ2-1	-	TGTGCCAGCTCACCAACAGGTAACTCCTACAATGAGCAGTTCTTC	CASSPTGNSYNEQFF
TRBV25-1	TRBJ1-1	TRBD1	TGTGCCAGCACATCGGGACAGCATTTAGGACGGAACACTGAAGCTTTCTTT	CASTSGQHLGRNTEAFF
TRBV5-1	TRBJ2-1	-	TGCGCCAGCAGCTTGGAAGGACAAGGGCAGAATGAGCAGTTCTTC	CASSLEGQGQNEQFF
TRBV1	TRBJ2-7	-	TGCACCAGCAGCCAGAGGCCCTACGAGCAGTACTTC	CTSSQRPYEQYF
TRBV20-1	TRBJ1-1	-	TGCAGTGTTCAGGGGAACACTGAAGCTTTCTTT	CSVQGNTEAFF
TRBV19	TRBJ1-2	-	TGTGCCAGTAGATATTCCGGGACACTTAACTATGGCTACACCTTC	CASRYSGTLNYGYTF
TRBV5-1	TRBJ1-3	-	TGCGCCAGCAGCTTGGGACAGGGAAACACCATATATTTT	CASSLGQGNTIYF
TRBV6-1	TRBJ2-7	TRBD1	TGTGCCAGCAACAGGGGGCTTGAGCAGTACTTC	CASNRGLEQYF
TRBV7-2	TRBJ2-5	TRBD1	TGTGCCAGCAGCTTAGCCAGGGGGCACGTGGGAGAGACCCAGTACTTC	CASSLARGHVGETQYF
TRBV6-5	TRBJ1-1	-	TGTGCCAGCAGGTACAGATTAGACATGAACACTGAAGCTTTCTTT	CASRYRLDMNTEAFF
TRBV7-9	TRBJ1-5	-	TGTGCCAGCAGCCAGGACAGTTTTCAGCCCCAGCATTTT	CASSQDSFQPQHF
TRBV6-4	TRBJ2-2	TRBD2	TGTGCCAGCAGTCTAGCGGGGAACACCGGGGAGCTGTTTTTT	CASSLAGNTGELFF
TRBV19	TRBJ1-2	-	TGTGCCAGTAGTCCCCAGGGGATTGGCTATGGCTACACCTTC	CASSPQGIGYGYTF
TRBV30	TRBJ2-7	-	TGTGCCGCCGGGCGCGGCAGGGGGGTGGACGAGCAGTACTTC	CAAGRGRGVDEQYF
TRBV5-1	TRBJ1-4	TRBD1	TGCGCCAGCAGCCGGTCCGGGACAGGGAATGAAAAACTGTTTTTT	CASSRSGTGNEKLFF
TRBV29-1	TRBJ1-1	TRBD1	TGCAGCGCCCTGGGACAGGGGATGACTGAAGCTTTCTTT	CSALGQGMTEAFF
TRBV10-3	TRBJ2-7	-	TGTGCCATCAGTGGCCTTTCCCAGGGAAACGACTACGAGCAGTACTTC	CAISGLSQGNDYEQYF
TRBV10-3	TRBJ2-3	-	TGTGCCACCCGACCCGGGCCGAGTAGCGGTAGCACAGATACGCAGTATTTT	CATRPGPSSGSTDTQYF
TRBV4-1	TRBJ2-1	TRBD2	TGCGCCAGCAGCCAGCCCACTAGCGGGGTGAACAATGAGCAGTTCTTC	CASSQPTSGVNNEQFF
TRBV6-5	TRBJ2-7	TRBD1	TGTGCCAGCAGTTCTCAGGGGGCGCGGGTGTACGAGCAGTACTTC	CASSSQGARVYEQYF
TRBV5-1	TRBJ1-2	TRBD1	TGCGCCAGCAGCTTGGGGGACAGGGGTGTCTATGGCTACACCTTC	CASSLGDRGVYGYTF
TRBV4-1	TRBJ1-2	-	TGCGCCAGCAGCCAAGCGGTCAGGGGAAGCTATGGCTACACCTTC	CASSQAVRGSYGYTF
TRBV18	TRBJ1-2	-	TGTGCCAGCTCACCACAGGGGGTCTACTATGGCTACACCTTC	CASSPQGVYYGYTF
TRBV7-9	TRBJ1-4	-	TGTGCCAGCAGCTTAAGCAGGGATAATGAAAAACTGTTTTTT	CASSLSRDNEKLFF
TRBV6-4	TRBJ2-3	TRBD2	TGTGCCAGCAGTGACGGCGGGGGGAGTACAGATACGCAGTATTTT	CASSDGGGSTDTQYF
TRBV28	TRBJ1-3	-	TGTGCCAGCAGCCGCGGGGGTGCCGCTGGAAACACCATATATTTT	CASSRGGAAGNTIYF
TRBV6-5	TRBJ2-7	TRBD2	TGTGCCAGCAGTTCGACAGGGGGACTAGCGGGAAAACAGTACTTC	CASSSTGGLAGKQYF
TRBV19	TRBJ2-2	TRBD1	TGTGCCAGTAGATTACAGGGGGAGACCGGGGAGCTGTTTTTT	CASRLQGETGELFF
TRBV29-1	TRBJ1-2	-	TGCAGCGCTTCAGGCAGGGGCGCTAACTATGGCTACACCTTC	CSASGRGANYGYTF
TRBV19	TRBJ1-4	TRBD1	TGTGCCAGTAGTACCCGCGACAGGGCCAGAAATGAAAAACTGTTTTTT	CASSTRDRARNEKLFF
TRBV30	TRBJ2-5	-	TGTGCCTGGACGGGGGGCGAGACCCAGTACTTC	CAWTGGETQYF
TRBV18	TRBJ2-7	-	TGTGCCAGCTCACCAGGGCAGGGTAGGGGCGAGCAGTACTTC	CASSPGQGRGEQYF
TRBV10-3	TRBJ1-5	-	TGTGCCATCAGAGATGAGGGGGGGGCTCAGCCCCAGCATTTT	CAIRDEGGAQPQHF
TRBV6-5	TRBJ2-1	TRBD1	TGTGCCAGCAGTTACTCCGGGACAGGACAGTATGAGCAGTTCTTC	CASSYSGTGQYEQFF
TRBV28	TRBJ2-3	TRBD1	TGTGCCAGCAGTGCCTCCGGGACAGGGGCAGATACGCAGTATTTT	CASSASGTGADTQYF
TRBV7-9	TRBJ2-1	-	TGTGCCAGCAGCTTAGGTCTCATTTTTGGCGGGTCAGGGGATGAGCAGTTCTTC	CASSLGLIFGGSGDEQFF
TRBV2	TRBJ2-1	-	TGTGCCAGCTTACGGGGGTATGACGGAAATGAGCAGTTCTTC	CASLRGYDGNEQFF
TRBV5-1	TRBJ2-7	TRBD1	TGCGCCAGCAGCTTCCCGGGACAGTACGAGCAGTACTTC	CASSFPGQYEQYF
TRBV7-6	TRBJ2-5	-	TGTGCCAGCAGCCCAAGGGCGGGCGTGGAGACCCAGTACTTC	CASSPRAGVETQYF
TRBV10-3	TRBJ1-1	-	TGTGCCATCAGTGAGCGCATGGCCGAAGCTTTCTTT	CAISERMAEAFF
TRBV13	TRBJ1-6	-	TGTGCCAGCAGCACTACTCCAGATTCACCCCTCCACTTT	CASSTTPDSPLHF
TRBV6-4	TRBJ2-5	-	TGTGCCAGCAGTGCGACAGGCTCCGAGACCCAGTACTTC	CASSATGSETQYF
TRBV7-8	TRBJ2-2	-	TGTGCCAGCAGCTTAAGCGCGCGAGGCACCGGGGAGCTGTTTTTT	CASSLSARGTGELFF